This TCR beta chain stems from a study of tumor-infiltrating lymphocytes in localized non-small cell lung cancer. Assay: immunoSEQ multiplex PCR; the TCRdb copy retains only in-frame clones and omits some. The data contain around 15,000 clones, around 74% of them seen just once; the ten biggest clones take up approximately 8.6%. This CDR3 is 15 amino acids long. Germline CDR1 and CDR2: MGHDK and SYGVNS. The V end was cut by 3 bases, the J end by 1 base, with 13 bases between. This clone has just one count. Input material: lung tumor tissue. This chain connects TRBV25-1 to TRBJ2-7, with a possible D match to TRBD1 (5 bases). This receptor was taken from a human donor with non-small cell lung cancer. The CDR3 here is CASSDKVKGSYEQYF. The CDR3 DNA reads TGTGCCAGCAGTGATAAGGTAAAGGGGTCCTACGAGCAGTACTTC.